The clone carrying this TCR beta chain showed up many times. The sample comes from a study of identical twins. Each CDR3 protein gets one entry after TCRdb re-called the 5' RACE reads with MiXCR. The sample lists hundreds of thousands of distinct CDR3 sequences; more than 6.5% were seen once. This CDR3 contains 15 residues. J gave up 9 bases and V 5 bases, and 7 bases lay outside the gene matches. CDR1 and CDR2 from the germline V gene are SGHDN and FVKESK. The sample was also linked to a second study, of yellow fever vaccine responses in identical twins.

This rearrangement joins TRBV14 to TRBJ2-1; 13 bases are shared with TRBD2. The sample was PBMCs. The TCR was taken from a woman in her late teens or twenties in good health. The CDR3: CASSKATSGRTEQFF. The CDR3 DNA sequence: TGTGCCAGCAGCAAAGCGACTAGCGGGAGGACTGAGCAGTTCTTC. Based on the CDR3 plus reference TRBV14 and TRBJ2-1, the full variable domain is EAGVTQFPSHSVIEKGQTVTLRCDPISGHDNLYWYRRVMGKEIKFLLHFVKESKQDESGMPNNRFLAERTGGTYSTLKVQPAELEDSGVYFCASSKATSGRTEQFFGPGTRLTVL.